This TCR beta chain appears in the sequencing data of a study of tissue T cells after allogeneic stem cell transplantation. Study-wide context: Graft-versus-host disease patients received grafts, several unmodified and three CD34-selected to deplete T cells. General observations from the study: Anatomically similar tissues had similar TCR repertoires within each patient. The patient cohort was small and clinically heterogeneous, with limited sampling depth. Motif-based clustering found tissue-specific repertoire signatures shared across patients, though few clones were shared.

The data were produced by immunoSEQ multiplex PCR, yet TCRdb's version contains in-frame clones alone and is incomplete. The sample records 25,000 to 30,000 clones, under 95% being singletons. The CDR3 has 15 residues. V lost 7 bases to trimming and J lost 4 bases, with 14 bases between them. Germline assignment: CDR1 MNHEY and CDR2 SVGAGI. A word on this clone: No antigen is known for it.

The V gene is TRBV6-5, the J gene TRBJ2-6; D remains ambiguous. This clonotype originated in a male donor at least 60 years old who later had graft-versus-host disease after an allogeneic stem cell transplant. This material consisted of blood, taken before transplantation. CDR3 sequence (DNA): TGTGCCAGCACCCAAACCGGCGTGGGGGCCAACGTCCTGACTTTC. Translating it yields CASTQTGVGANVLTF.